Listed below are T cell receptor beta chains from one sample, sequenced in a study of OX40 agonist ivuxolimab in advanced cancers. Here immunoSEQ multiplex PCR was the method, and the copy in TCRdb shows in-frame clones only, minus some. Found here are tens of thousands of clones, roughly 90% of them singletons; the top ten hold about 7.5%. Specimen: CD4+ or CD8+ T cells sorted from blood, collected in a trial of the OX40 agonist ivuxolimab. The receptors here all came from an adult with an advanced solid tumor such as melanoma, head and neck, liver or kidney cancer. CDR3s include the opening cysteine and the closing phenylalanine or tryptophan. D genes are given only for firm matches. Size is omitted from some rows. Given values are once, few, many or a class for expanded clones.

TRBJ2-1	TRBD2	TRBV5-1	NA	TGCGCCAGCAGCTTGGCCTCCGGGAGGGTCCACAATGAGCAGTTCTTC	CASSLASGRVHNEQFF
TRBJ1-2	NA	TRBV4-1	few	TGCGCCAGCAGCCAAATAAACAGGGATAACTATGGCTACACCTTC	CASSQINRDNYGYTF
TRBJ2-7	NA	TRBV27	NA	TGTGCCAGCGCCCCCCCGGGCAGGGAGTGGGAGCAGTACTTC	CASAPPGREWEQYF
TRBJ2-5	TRBD1	TRBV5-6	NA	TGTGCCAGCAGCCTTGGGACAGTCCAAGAGACCCAGTACTTC	CASSLGTVQETQYF
TRBJ1-2	TRBD1	TRBV7-9	NA	TGTGCCAGCAGAACCGGGACAGGGACCTATGGCTACACCTTC	CASRTGTGTYGYTF
TRBJ2-1	TRBD2	TRBV10-3	once	TGTGCCATCACAGGGACTAGCGGGACCAATGAGCAGTTCTTC	CAITGTSGTNEQFF
TRBJ1-4	NA	TRBV7-9	NA	TGTGCCAGCAGCTTAGAGGGACGTAGTGCAACTAATGAAAAACTGTTTTTT	CASSLEGRSATNEKLFF
TRBJ2-7	TRBD1	TRBV19	NA	TGTGCCAGTAATACCGGGACAGGGGTTTACGAGCAGTACTTC	CASNTGTGVYEQYF
TRBJ1-4	NA	TRBV2	NA	TGTGCCAGCAGCCTGGGGGGCAAGGAAAAACTGTTTTTT	CASSLGGKEKLFF
TRBJ1-6	NA	TRBV6-5	NA	TGTGCCAGCAGTCTCGGGACGAACTATAATTCACCCCTCCACTTT	CASSLGTNYNSPLHF
TRBJ1-4	NA	TRBV18	once	TGTGCCAGCTCACCAGACGAAAAACTGTTTTTT	CASSPDEKLFF
TRBJ1-5	NA	TRBV21-1	NA	TGTGCCAGCAGCAAAGCATATTACGGACAGGGTAATCAGCCCCAGCATTTT	CASSKAYYGQGNQPQHF
TRBJ2-3	NA	TRBV4-1	NA	TGCGCCAGCAGCCAAGATATGGGTAGGAGGGCCGACACGCAGTATTTT	CASSQDMGRRADTQYF
TRBJ1-2	NA	TRBV21-1	NA	TGTGCCAGCAGCCTCGTCTGGACGGCCGTTGACGCCTTC	CASSLVWTAVDAF
TRBJ1-1	NA	TRBV29-1	NA	TGCAGCGGGAGGGGAATGGCCGAAGCTTTCTTT	CSGRGMAEAFF
TRBJ1-2	NA	TRBV19	NA	TGTGCCAGTAGTCCTTCTGGGTTTAAAGGGGATGGCTACACCTTC	CASSPSGFKGDGYTF
TRBJ1-1	NA	TRBV28	NA	TGTGCCAGCAGGTTACAAAGGGGCACTGAAGCTTTCTTT	CASRLQRGTEAFF
TRBJ1-4	NA	TRBV2	NA	TGTGCCAGCAGTCTAGAAAGTTTGAGAGGAAAACTGTTTTTT	CASSLESLRGKLFF
TRBJ1-5	NA	TRBV19	NA	TGTGCCAGTAGTACCCTCAGGGAGACGCCCCAGCATTTT	CASSTLRETPQHF
TRBJ1-1	NA	TRBV18	NA	TGTGCCAGCTCAATTCGCGGAGCCGGGGATGAAGCTTTCTTT	CASSIRGAGDEAFF
TRBJ1-3	NA	TRBV5-4	NA	TGTGCCAGCAGGGGGTCGGGAAACACCATATATTTT	CASRGSGNTIYF
TRBJ2-7	TRBD1	TRBV27	NA	TGTGCCAGCAGTCACGGACAGGGGGCCTACGAGCAGTACTTC	CASSHGQGAYEQYF
TRBJ2-3	TRBD1	TRBV5-1	NA	TGCGCCAGCAGCGATACCCTGGCAGGACAGGGTGGATCAGATACGCAGTATTTT	CASSDTLAGQGGSDTQYF
TRBJ2-2	NA	TRBV5-4	NA	TGTGCCAGCAGCTACCCCAGGGGGGCGGGAGTGACCGGGGAGCTGTTTTTT	CASSYPRGAGVTGELFF
TRBJ2-7	TRBD1	TRBV4-3	NA	TGCGCCAGCAGCCGGTCCTGGGGACAGACTACCTACGAGCAGTACTTC	CASSRSWGQTTYEQYF
TRBJ2-1	TRBD2	TRBV19	NA	TGTGCCAGTAGAACTAGCGGGACTGGCAATGAGCAGTTCTTC	CASRTSGTGNEQFF
TRBJ1-2	NA	TRBV28	NA	TGTGCCAGCAGCCTCATACCCCCTCCAGGGTCGACCCGCTACACCTTC	CASSLIPPPGSTRYTF
TRBJ2-5	TRBD2	TRBV5-1	NA	TGCGCCAGCAGTTTAACAGCGGGAGTTTCCCAAGAGACCCAGTACTTC	CASSLTAGVSQETQYF
TRBJ2-3	TRBD2	TRBV5-1	NA	TGCGCCAGCAGCGAACGGACTAGCGGAGGAGCCACAGATACGCAGTATTTT	CASSERTSGGATDTQYF
TRBJ2-3	TRBD1	TRBV14	NA	TGTGCCAGCAGCCACCCACCTTATGGCAGGGGGCCCGATACGCAGTATTTT	CASSHPPYGRGPDTQYF
TRBJ2-1	NA	TRBV5-1	NA	TGCGCCAGCAGCTTGAGTGCAGAGTTTCCTGAGCAGTTCTTC	CASSLSAEFPEQFF
TRBJ1-2	NA	TRBV4-1	NA	TGCGCCAGCAGCTGGGACCGTAACTATGGCTACACCTTC	CASSWDRNYGYTF
TRBJ2-3	TRBD1	TRBV10-3	NA	TGTGCCATCAGTGGACGGACAGGGAATGATCAAGGTGCAGATACGCAGTATTTT	CAISGRTGNDQGADTQYF
TRBJ1-1	NA	TRBV10-3	NA	TGTGCCATCAGTTCCCAAGACACTGAAGCTTTCTTT	CAISSQDTEAFF
TRBJ1-2	NA	TRBV7-2	NA	TGTGCCAGCAGCTTAGTGGTAGGGGGAGCCTCTAACTATGGCTACACCTTC	CASSLVVGGASNYGYTF
TRBJ2-7	NA	TRBV18	NA	TGTGCCAGCTCAGGCAGGGAGAGCTACGAGCAGTACTTC	CASSGRESYEQYF
TRBJ1-5	NA	TRBV2	NA	TGTGCCAGCAGTTTTCAGGGGAGCAATCAGCCCCAGCATTTT	CASSFQGSNQPQHF
TRBJ1-3	NA	TRBV5-1	NA	TGCGCCAGCAGCTGGATTTCTGGAAACACCATATATTTT	CASSWISGNTIYF
TRBJ1-1	TRBD1	TRBV28	NA	TGTGCCAGCACCCCGGGACAGGGCGGAACTGAAGCTTTCTTT	CASTPGQGGTEAFF
TRBJ1-4	NA	TRBV11-2	NA	TGTGCCAGCAGCTTAGTGGCAGTAGGTGAAAAACTGTTTTTT	CASSLVAVGEKLFF
TRBJ2-4	NA	TRBV5-4	NA	TGTGCCAGCAGCGAAGCAGGGTCCTCGCGGCCAAAAAACATTCAGTACTTC	CASSEAGSSRPKNIQYF
TRBJ2-1	NA	TRBV11-3	NA	TGTGCCAGCAGCTCGATGGGGTCGAGCAATGAGCAGTTCTTC	CASSSMGSSNEQFF
TRBJ1-3	NA	TRBV7-2	NA	TGTGCCAGCAGCCCACTCATCTACTCTGGAAACACCATATATTTT	CASSPLIYSGNTIYF
TRBJ2-2	TRBD1	TRBV5-1	NA	TGCGCCAGCAGCCTGATAGGGGGCTACACCGGGGAGCTGTTTTTT	CASSLIGGYTGELFF
TRBJ2-1	TRBD1	TRBV19	NA	TGTGCCAGTACTCGGGACAGCACCTACAATGAGCAGTTCTTC	CASTRDSTYNEQFF
TRBJ1-1	NA	TRBV14	few	TGTGCCAGCAGCTCTTGGCAGGGGAACACTGAAGCTTTCTTT	CASSSWQGNTEAFF
TRBJ2-1	TRBD2	TRBV6-5	NA	TGTGCCAGCAGTTACCGGGCTAGCGGAGTCAATGAGCAGTTCTTC	CASSYRASGVNEQFF
TRBJ1-4	TRBD1	TRBV7-2	NA	TGTGCCAGCAGCGGACCGGGACAGGGGGATGAAAAACTGTTTTTT	CASSGPGQGDEKLFF
TRBJ2-1	TRBD2	TRBV7-2	NA	TGTGCCAGCAATAGGGGTAGCGGGCACTACAATGAGCAGTTCTTC	CASNRGSGHYNEQFF
TRBJ2-6	TRBD1	TRBV15	once	TGTGCCACCAGCAGAGGACAGGGTGTGGACGGGGCCAACGTCCTGACTTTC	CATSRGQGVDGANVLTF
TRBJ1-2	TRBD1	TRBV5-1	NA	TGCGCCAGCAGCTGGAAGGACAGGGATGGCTACACCTTC	CASSWKDRDGYTF